The 18 T cell receptor beta chains presented below share a single source sample, sequenced in a study of T cells in localized non-small cell lung cancer. Clones were sequenced by immunoSEQ multiplex PCR, and TCRdb holds only the in-frame ones, with some missing. The sample lists roughly 14,000 clones; about four fifths were seen once. This specimen consisted of peripheral blood, obtained before any cancer treatment. These receptors were taken from a female donor of 60 years or more with stage I squamous cell lung carcinoma.

This clone was counted a few times. The chain is built from TRBV7-3 and TRBJ1-6, with D uncertain. Germline CDR1 and CDR2: SGHTA and FQGTGA. Deletions cut 3 bases from V and 10 bases from J, with 13 bases between. The CDR3 runs to 14 residues. This CDR3 is CASSFGPGSSPLHF. The CDR3 DNA sequence: TGTGCCAGCAGCTTCGGTCCTGGCAGCTCACCCCTCCACTTT.

The chain links TRBV6-1 to TRBJ1-1; D remains ambiguous. The CDR3 runs to 13 residues. CDR1 and CDR2 (germline): MNHNS, SASEGT. Trimming pared 0 bases from V and 4 bases from J, leaving 6 bases between. CDR3 residues: CASSEAGGTEAFF. CDR3 nucleotides: TGTGCCAGCAGTGAAGCTGGAGGCACTGAAGCTTTCTTT.

The chain has TRBV11-3 and TRBJ1-1; D is unclear. From germline, CDR1 is SGHNT and CDR2 YENEEA. CDR3 length: 14 amino acids. V gave up 1 base and J gave up 0 bases, with 6 bases separating them. The CDR3 loop is CASSLGHLNTEAFF. As DNA, the CDR3 is TGTGCCAGCAGCTTAGGACACTTGAACACTGAAGCTTTCTTT.

The rearrangement uses TRBV6-6 and TRBJ2-5; the D gene is possibly TRBD1 (5 bases). Germline CDR1 is MNHNY and CDR2 is SVGAGI (reference sequence). CDR3 length equals 13 residues. This CDR3 is CVTRLAGAETQYF. In DNA, the CDR3 is TGTGTCACGAGGTTAGCTGGGGCAGAGACCCAGTACTTC.

The chain has TRBV7-2 and TRBJ2-7, with TRBD2 matching 9 bases. J gave up 2 bases and V 3 bases, and 17 bases lay outside the gene matches. CDR3 size: 19 residues. Germline V lookup: CDR1 SGHTA, CDR2 FQGNSA. CDR3 nucleotide sequence: TGTGCCAGCAGCTTGAGGCGGGGGGGCACCGAGGGGGCACCCTACGAGCAGTACTTC. Protein sequence: CASSLRRGGTEGAPYEQYF. The complete variable domain, with remaining parts taken from reference TRBV7-2 and TRBJ2-7, reads GAGVSQSPSNKVTEKGKDVELRCDPISGHTALYWYRQSLGQGLEFLIYFQGNSAPDKSGLPSDRFSAERTGGSVSTLTIQRTQQEDSAVYLCASSLRRGGTEGAPYEQYFGPGTRLTVT.

The V and J genes are TRBV5-1 and TRBJ2-7; D is possibly TRBD1 (6 bases). The germline gives CDR1 SGHRS, CDR2 YFSETQ. The CDR3 contains 14 residues. V shed 4 bases and J shed 6 bases, with 17 bases lying between them. The DNA of the CDR3 is TGCGCCAGCAGCATCACAGGGCCCACCTCCGAGCAGTACTTC. As protein: CASSITGPTSEQYF.

V is TRBV2 and J is TRBJ2-2, with D perhaps matching TRBD1 (5 bases). This CDR3 has 14 amino acids. The germline V and J ends were trimmed by 7 bases and 4 bases, with 13 bases remaining between them. Per germline, CDR1 SNHLY and CDR2 FYNNEI. CDR3 amino acids: CASIGREVTGELFF. The CDR3 DNA is TGTGCCAGCATCGGCAGGGAAGTCACCGGGGAGCTGTTTTTT.

This clone has a handful of counts. This chain joins TRBV30 and TRBJ1-5; D gene ambiguous. CDR3 length: 13 residues. Germline V gene sequence: CDR1 GTSNPN, CDR2 SVGIG (reference sequence). V was trimmed by 1 base and J by 1 base, leaving 5 bases between them. CDR3 region: CAWSEDSNQPQHF. CDR3 nucleotides: TGTGCCTGGAGTGAGGACAGCAATCAGCCCCAGCATTTT.

The chain employs TRBV6-1 and TRBJ1-2; no clear D. This CDR3 has 15 amino acids. Germline CDR1 and CDR2: MNHNS and SASEGT. The V and J ends lost 1 base and 1 base respectively, with 10 bases between them. CDR3 sequence reads: CASSEEVGDNYGYTF. The CDR3 DNA is TGTGCCAGCAGTGAAGAAGTCGGCGATAACTATGGCTACACCTTC.

The chain employs TRBV4-3 and TRBJ1-4; D uncertain. V lost 1 base, J lost 8 bases, and 17 bases lay in between. CDR3 size: 16 residues. Germline CDR1 LGHNA, CDR2 YSLEER. The CDR3 loop reads CASSQVPGRQSEKLFF. The CDR3 DNA follows: TGCGCCAGCAGCCAAGTCCCCGGGCGGCAGAGCGAAAAACTGTTTTTT.

V usage is TRBV29-1 and J usage is TRBJ1-2; 8 bases map to TRBD1. The CDR3 is made up of 12 amino acids. With V trimmed by 6 bases and J by 7 bases, 7 bases remained unmatched. Germline V lookup: CDR1 SQVTM, CDR2 ANQGSEA. CDR3 nucleotide sequence: TGCAGCGTCACAGGGGGGGAAGGTGGCTACACCTTC. Amino acid sequence: CSVTGGEGGYTF.

The genes are TRBV19 and TRBJ1-1; D not certain. The V end was cut by 0 bases, the J end by 6 bases, with 11 bases between. The germline CDR1 and CDR2 sequences are LNHDA and SQIVND (reference sequence). The CDR3 loop spans 14 amino acids. Here the CDR3 DNA reads TGTGCCAGTAGTATAGATCGGTACAGACCTGAAGCTTTCTTT. Translated: CASSIDRYRPEAFF.

The V gene is TRBV9, the J gene TRBJ2-7; maybe TRBD1 (6 bases). In germline, CDR1 is SGDLS, CDR2 YYNGEE. The CDR3 runs to 16 residues. The V gene lost 0 bases and the J gene lost 3 bases, with 16 bases spanning the gap. The chain's CDR3 is CASSVGAGVEVYEQYF. The CDR3 DNA follows: TGTGCCAGCAGCGTAGGGGCAGGGGTGGAGGTCTACGAGCAGTACTTC. Together with reference TRBV9 and TRBJ2-7, the CDR3 gives the full variable domain: DSGVTQTPKHLITATGQRVTLRCSPRSGDLSVYWYQQSLDQGLQFLIQYYNGEERAKGNILERFSAQQFPDLHSELNLSSLELGDSALYFCASSVGAGVEVYEQYFGPGTRLTVT.

This clone was observed a few times. The chain carries TRBV7-2 and TRBJ2-1; D gene ambiguous. With 4 bases removed from V and 12 bases from J, the gap between germline ends came to 7 bases. The germline V gene has CDR1 SGHTA and CDR2 FQGNSA. CDR3 size: 10 residues. Here the CDR3 reads CASSSPVQFF. In DNA, the CDR3 is TGTGCCAGCAGCTCCCCGGTGCAGTTCTTC.

The J gene is TRBJ2-5, the V gene TRBV7-2; D might be TRBD2 (6 bases). Trimming stripped 1 base from V and 2 bases from J, with 11 bases between. The CDR3 length is 15 residues. CDR1 is SGHTA and CDR2 is FQGNSA in the germline V gene. The DNA of the CDR3 is TGTGCCAGCAGCTTAGTGCTAGCGCGACAAGAGACCCAGTACTTC. Translating it yields CASSLVLARQETQYF.

CDR3 sequence: CSVGLDATATNEKLFF. In nucleotides, the CDR3 is TGCAGCGTTGGGTTGGACGCCACCGCAACTAATGAAAAACTGTTTTTT. The J gene is TRBJ1-4, the V gene TRBV29-1; D remains unclear. Trimming pared 4 bases from V and 0 bases from J, leaving 15 bases between. This CDR3 has 16 amino acids. CDR1 SQVTM and CDR2 ANQGSEA come from the germline V gene.

This chain connects TRBV2 to TRBJ1-5; 7 bases agree with TRBD1. V trimming: 2 bases; J trimming: 7 bases; junction bases outside the gene matches: 11. Germline V lookup: CDR1 SNHLY, CDR2 FYNNEI. The CDR3 consists of 16 residues. The DNA for the CDR3 is TGTGCCAGCAGTGAACAAGGCAGGGCGACAGGGCAGCCCCAGCATTTT. It specifies CASSEQGRATGQPQHF.

The CDR3 spells CASSPEAASGANVLTF. In DNA, the CDR3 is TGTGCCAGCAGCCCGGAGGCAGCCTCTGGGGCCAACGTCCTGACTTTC. The genes are TRBV5-4 and TRBJ2-6, with a weak D call TRBD2 (5 bases). The V and J ends lost 4 bases and 0 bases respectively, with 11 bases between them. The CDR3 runs 16 residues. Germline V gene sequence: CDR1 SGHNT, CDR2 YYREEE (reference sequence).